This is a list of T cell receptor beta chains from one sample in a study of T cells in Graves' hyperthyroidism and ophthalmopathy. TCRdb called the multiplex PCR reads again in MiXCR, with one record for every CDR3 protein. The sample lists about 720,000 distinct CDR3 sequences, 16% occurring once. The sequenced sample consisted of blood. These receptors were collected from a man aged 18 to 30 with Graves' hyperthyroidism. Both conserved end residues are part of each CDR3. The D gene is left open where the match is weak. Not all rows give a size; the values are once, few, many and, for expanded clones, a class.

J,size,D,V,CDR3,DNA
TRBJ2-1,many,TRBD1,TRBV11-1,CASSLAETGYSNEQFF,TGTGCCAGCAGCTTAGCCGAGACAGGGTATTCGAATGAGCAGTTCTTC
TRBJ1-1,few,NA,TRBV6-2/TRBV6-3,CASRRRGTGTEAFF,TGTGCCAGCAGACGCCGTGGGACGGGGACTGAAGCTTTCTTT
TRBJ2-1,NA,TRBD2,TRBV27,CASSPHPLAGGGGLVEQFF,TGTGCCAGCAGTCCCCACCCTCTAGCGGGAGGGGGAGGGTTGGTTGAGCAGTTCTTC
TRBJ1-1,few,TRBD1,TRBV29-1,CSATGQANTEAFF,TGCAGCGCCACGGGACAGGCGAACACTGAAGCTTTCTTT
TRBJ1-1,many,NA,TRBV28,CASSFDTNTEAFF,TGTGCCAGCAGTTTTGATACCAACACTGAAGCTTTCTTT
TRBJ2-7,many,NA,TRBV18,CASSDSAYEQYF,TGTGCCAGCTCAGATTCAGCCTACGAGCAGTACTTC
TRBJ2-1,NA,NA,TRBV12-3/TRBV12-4,CASSARQSWNEQFF,TGTGCCAGCAGCGCGAGACAGAGCTGGAATGAGCAGTTCTTC
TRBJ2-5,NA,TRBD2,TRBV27,CASSPTSFQETQYF,TGTGCCAGCAGTCCGACTAGCTTCCAGGAGACCCAGTACTTC
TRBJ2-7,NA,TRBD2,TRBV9,CASSVAAVAGDRTEQYF,TGTGCCAGCAGCGTAGCCGCCGTAGCGGGAGACAGGACCGAGCAGTACTTC
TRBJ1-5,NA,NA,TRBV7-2,CASSLVPGANQPQHF,TGTGCCAGCAGCTTAGTCCCGGGGGCCAATCAGCCCCAGCATTTT
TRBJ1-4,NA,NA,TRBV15,CAARATNEKLFF,TGTGCCGCCAGGGCGACTAATGAAAAACTGTTTTTT
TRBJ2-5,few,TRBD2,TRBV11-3,CASSPRLAGYQETQYF,TGTGCCAGCAGCCCCCGACTAGCGGGGTACCAAGAGACCCAGTACTTC
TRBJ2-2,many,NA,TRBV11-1,CASSPVAPQADTGELFF,TGTGCCAGCAGCCCCGTTGCTCCACAGGCCGACACCGGGGAGCTGTTTTTT
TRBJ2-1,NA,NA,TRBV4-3,CASSQTGAGHALSYNEQFF,TGCGCCAGCAGCCAAACTGGGGCCGGACACGCTCTATCCTACAATGAGCAGTTCTTC
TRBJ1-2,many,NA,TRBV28,CATSKGGGTLWGYTF,TGTGCCACCTCAAAGGGGGGGGGCACTTTATGGGGCTACACCTTC
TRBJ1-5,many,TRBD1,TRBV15,CATSRPGTGDQPQHF,TGTGCCACCAGCAGGCCCGGGACAGGGGACCAGCCCCAGCATTTT
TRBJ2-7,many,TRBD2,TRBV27,CASSRGGNEQYF,TGTGCCAGCAGTCGCGGGGGTAACGAGCAGTACTTC
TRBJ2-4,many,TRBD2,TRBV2,CASSGLAGAKNIQYF,TGTGCCAGCAGCGGACTAGCGGGAGCCAAAAACATTCAGTACTTC
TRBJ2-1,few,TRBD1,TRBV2,CASSEPPRTGGDEQFF,TGTGCCAGCAGTGAACCCCCCCGGACAGGGGGGGATGAGCAGTTCTTC
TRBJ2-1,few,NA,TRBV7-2,CASSLRREDFLNEQFF,TGTGCCAGCAGCTTACGCAGGGAAGACTTCCTAAATGAGCAGTTCTTC
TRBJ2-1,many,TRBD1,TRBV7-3,CASSSGQGRSEQFF,TGTGCCAGCAGCTCGGGACAGGGAAGGAGTGAGCAGTTCTTC
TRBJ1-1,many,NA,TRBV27,CASSLFGRTEAFF,TGTGCCAGCAGTTTATTTGGTCGCACTGAAGCTTTCTTT
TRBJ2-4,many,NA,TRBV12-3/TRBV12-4,CASSSHDLGNIQYF,TGTGCCAGCAGCTCCCACGATCTCGGGAACATTCAGTACTTC
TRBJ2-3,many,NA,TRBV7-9,CASSFGADSTDTQYF,TGTGCCAGCAGCTTTGGAGCGGATAGCACAGATACGCAGTATTTT
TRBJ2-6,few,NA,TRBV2,CASQQGYSGANVLTF,TGTGCCAGCCAACAGGGTTACTCTGGGGCCAACGTCCTGACTTTC
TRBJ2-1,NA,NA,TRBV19,CASSMADEQFF,TGTGCCAGTAGTATGGCAGATGAGCAGTTCTTC
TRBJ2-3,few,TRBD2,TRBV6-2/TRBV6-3,CASSQRTSAGSLTDTQYF,TGTGCCAGCAGTCAGAGGACTAGCGCGGGAAGCCTCACAGATACGCAGTATTTT
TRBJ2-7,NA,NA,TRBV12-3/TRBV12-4,CASSFIQGVSYEQYF,TGTGCCAGCAGTTTTATCCAGGGAGTAAGCTACGAGCAGTACTTC
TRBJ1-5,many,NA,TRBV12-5,CASGTDRNQPQHF,TGTGCTAGTGGTACTGACAGGAATCAGCCCCAGCATTTT
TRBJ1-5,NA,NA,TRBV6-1,CASTSAGVYSNQPQHF,TGTGCCAGCACCTCAGCGGGGGTTTATAGCAATCAGCCCCAGCATTTT
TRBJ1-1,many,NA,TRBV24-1,CATSDLQAAEQNTEAFF,TGTGCCACCAGTGATTTGCAAGCGGCAGAACAGAACACTGAAGCTTTCTTT
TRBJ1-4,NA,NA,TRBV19,CASSTSGHPNEKLFF,TGTGCCAGTAGTACGTCGGGACACCCTAATGAAAAACTGTTTTTT
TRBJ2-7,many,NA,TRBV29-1,CSVRAGNTYEQYF,TGCAGCGTTCGGGCGGGCAACACCTACGAGCAGTACTTC
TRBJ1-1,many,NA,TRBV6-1,CASSIPSFNTEAFF,TGTGCCAGCAGCATCCCGTCTTTCAACACTGAAGCTTTCTTT
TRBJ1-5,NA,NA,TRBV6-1,CASSEGGGASWNQPQHF,TGTGCCAGCAGTGAAGGGGGGGGCGCTTCCTGGAATCAGCCCCAGCATTTT
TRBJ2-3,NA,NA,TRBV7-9,CASSPHPTDLTDTQYF,TGTGCCAGCAGCCCTCACCCGACAGACCTCACAGATACGCAGTATTTT
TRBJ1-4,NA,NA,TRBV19,CASSISYLRGREKLFF,TGTGCCAGTAGTATATCCTACCTTCGGGGGCGTGAAAAACTGTTTTTT
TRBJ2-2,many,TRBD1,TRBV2,CASSEQGAAGELFF,TGTGCCAGCAGTGAACAGGGGGCGGCCGGGGAGCTGTTTTTT
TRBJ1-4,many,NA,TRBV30,CAWSHASGVAEKLFF,TGTGCCTGGAGCCATGCTTCAGGGGTGGCTGAAAAACTGTTTTTT
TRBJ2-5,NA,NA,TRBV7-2,CASSFLRQQETQYF,TGTGCCAGCAGCTTTCTCCGTCAGCAAGAGACCCAGTACTTC
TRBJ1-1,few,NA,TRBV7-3,CAQDTEAFF,TGTGCCCAGGACACTGAAGCTTTCTTT